A selection of T cell receptor beta chains follows, all from one sample in a study of T-cell memory formation after mild COVID-19. TCRdb reprocessed the 5' RACE reads via MiXCR and lists one record per CDR3 protein. This sample has 350,000 or so distinct CDR3 sequences, with 21% found just once. The specimen was PBMCs or a T cell subset sorted from them (not recorded which). The receptors originated from an adult woman who had mild COVID-19 (a few samples of this study predate the infection). Cell type and time point are not known. CDR3s include the opening cysteine and the closing phenylalanine or tryptophan. D genes are given only for firm matches. Size values are once, few and many counts, or a class for expanded clones, and some rows have none.

clone_size: few
v_call: TRBV4-3
cdr3_length: 16
d_call: .
j_call: TRBJ1-5
cdr3_aa: CASSRGIGTQNQPQHF
cdr3_nt: TGCGCCAGCAGCCGAGGAATAGGGACACAAAATCAGCCCCAGCATTTT

clone_size: .
v_call: TRBV6-2/TRBV6-3
cdr3_length: 14
d_call: TRBD2
j_call: TRBJ2-7
cdr3_aa: CASSTTSGRYEQYF
cdr3_nt: TGTGCCAGCAGTACGACTAGCGGGAGATACGAGCAGTACTTC

clone_size: few
v_call: TRBV4-1
cdr3_length: 13
d_call: .
j_call: TRBJ2-7
cdr3_aa: CASSQGGAHEQYF
cdr3_nt: TGCGCCAGCAGCCAAGGGGGGGCCCACGAGCAGTACTTC

clone_size: few
v_call: TRBV10-3
cdr3_length: 14
d_call: TRBD1
j_call: TRBJ2-3
cdr3_aa: CATRDRDSTDTQYF
cdr3_nt: TGTGCCACCCGGGACAGGGATAGCACAGATACGCAGTATTTT

clone_size: .
v_call: TRBV9
cdr3_length: 16
d_call: TRBD1
j_call: TRBJ2-6
cdr3_aa: CASSNSDRAGANVLTF
cdr3_nt: TGTGCCAGCAGCAACTCCGACAGGGCTGGGGCCAACGTCCTGACTTTC

clone_size: few
v_call: TRBV20-1
cdr3_length: 14
d_call: TRBD2
j_call: TRBJ2-7
cdr3_aa: CSARLTSGAGEQYF
cdr3_nt: TGCAGTGCTAGACTCACTAGCGGGGCAGGGGAGCAGTACTTC

clone_size: .
v_call: TRBV7-3
cdr3_length: 13
d_call: .
j_call: TRBJ2-5
cdr3_aa: CASSSSPMETQYF
cdr3_nt: TGTGCCAGCAGCTCCTCCCCCATGGAGACCCAGTACTTC

clone_size: .
v_call: TRBV6-2/TRBV6-3
cdr3_length: 13
d_call: .
j_call: TRBJ2-7
cdr3_aa: CASSYGGAFEQYF
cdr3_nt: TGTGCCAGCAGTTACGGGGGAGCGTTTGAGCAGTACTTC

clone_size: .
v_call: TRBV18
cdr3_length: 12
d_call: .
j_call: TRBJ2-1
cdr3_aa: CASSAPQTGQFF
cdr3_nt: TGTGCCAGCTCGGCACCGCAGACAGGCCAGTTCTTC

clone_size: .
v_call: TRBV18
cdr3_length: 15
d_call: .
j_call: TRBJ2-7
cdr3_aa: CASSPAGLEIGEQYF
cdr3_nt: TGTGCCAGCTCACCGGCAGGGTTGGAGATCGGCGAGCAGTACTTC

clone_size: few
v_call: TRBV7-6
cdr3_length: 14
d_call: .
j_call: TRBJ2-1
cdr3_aa: CASSPRTVYNEQFF
cdr3_nt: TGTGCCAGCAGCCCCCGGACAGTCTACAATGAGCAGTTCTTC

clone_size: few
v_call: TRBV12-3/TRBV12-4
cdr3_length: 13
d_call: .
j_call: TRBJ2-3
cdr3_aa: CASSLGPGDTQYF
cdr3_nt: TGTGCCAGCAGTTTAGGACCGGGTGATACGCAGTATTTT

clone_size: few
v_call: TRBV6-5
cdr3_length: 13
d_call: .
j_call: TRBJ1-1
cdr3_aa: CASSSYKNTEAFF
cdr3_nt: TGTGCCAGCAGCTCCTACAAGAACACTGAAGCTTTCTTT

clone_size: .
v_call: TRBV29-1
cdr3_length: 13
d_call: .
j_call: TRBJ1-2
cdr3_aa: CSVHTGKYYGYTF
cdr3_nt: TGCAGCGTTCATACAGGGAAGTACTATGGCTACACCTTC

clone_size: once
v_call: TRBV18
cdr3_length: 14
d_call: TRBD1
j_call: TRBJ1-1
cdr3_aa: CASSSGQMNTEAFF
cdr3_nt: TGTGCCAGCTCATCGGGACAGATGAACACTGAAGCTTTCTTT

clone_size: many
v_call: TRBV28
cdr3_length: 15
d_call: .
j_call: TRBJ2-3
cdr3_aa: CASRPGTSGTDTQYF
cdr3_nt: TGTGCCAGCAGACCGGGGACTTCCGGCACAGATACGCAGTATTTT

clone_size: few
v_call: TRBV14
cdr3_length: 15
d_call: TRBD2
j_call: TRBJ2-7
cdr3_aa: CASSQYAGTSYEQYF
cdr3_nt: TGTGCCAGCAGCCAATACGCCGGGACTAGCTACGAGCAGTACTTC

clone_size: few
v_call: TRBV27
cdr3_length: 13
d_call: TRBD1
j_call: TRBJ2-2
cdr3_aa: CASSTGDTGELFF
cdr3_nt: TGTGCCAGCAGCACAGGGGACACCGGGGAGCTGTTTTTT

clone_size: few
v_call: TRBV6-5
cdr3_length: 16
d_call: TRBD2
j_call: TRBJ2-2
cdr3_aa: CASRALREVSAGELFF
cdr3_nt: TGTGCCAGCAGGGCCCTTCGGGAGGTGTCCGCCGGGGAGCTGTTTTTT

clone_size: few
v_call: TRBV28
cdr3_length: 17
d_call: .
j_call: TRBJ2-3
cdr3_aa: CASSPRTATLYTDTQYF
cdr3_nt: TGTGCCAGCAGTCCCCGCACTGCCACTTTATACACAGATACGCAGTATTTT

clone_size: .
v_call: TRBV29-1
cdr3_length: 15
d_call: TRBD2
j_call: TRBJ2-2
cdr3_aa: CSARNAGGDTGELFF
cdr3_nt: TGCAGCGCAAGGAACGCGGGAGGCGACACCGGGGAGCTGTTTTTT

clone_size: few
v_call: TRBV18
cdr3_length: 16
d_call: .
j_call: TRBJ2-6
cdr3_aa: CASSPKQTPGANVLTF
cdr3_nt: TGTGCCAGCTCACCAAAGCAGACTCCTGGGGCCAACGTCCTGACTTTC

clone_size: .
v_call: TRBV29-1
cdr3_length: 14
d_call: .
j_call: TRBJ2-3
cdr3_aa: CSLGTPAPGDTQYF
cdr3_nt: TGCAGCCTAGGGACACCCGCGCCCGGGGATACGCAGTATTTT

clone_size: .
v_call: TRBV15
cdr3_length: 13
d_call: .
j_call: TRBJ2-5
cdr3_aa: CATSRDFGNTQYF
cdr3_nt: TGTGCCACCAGCAGAGATTTCGGGAATACCCAGTACTTC

clone_size: .
v_call: TRBV7-9
cdr3_length: 14
d_call: TRBD2
j_call: TRBJ2-5
cdr3_aa: CASSTSGLAGVRYF
cdr3_nt: TGTGCCAGCAGCACCTCGGGACTAGCGGGAGTGAGGTACTTC

clone_size: .
v_call: TRBV7-2
cdr3_length: 14
d_call: TRBD2
j_call: TRBJ2-1
cdr3_aa: CASSSTSGLSEQFF
cdr3_nt: TGTGCCAGCAGCTCAACTAGCGGCCTCAGTGAGCAGTTCTTC

clone_size: .
v_call: TRBV18
cdr3_length: 15
d_call: .
j_call: TRBJ2-7
cdr3_aa: CASSPLNTSPYEQYF
cdr3_nt: TGTGCCAGCTCACCACTTAACACCTCACCCTACGAGCAGTACTTC

clone_size: .
v_call: TRBV10-3
cdr3_length: 13
d_call: TRBD2
j_call: TRBJ2-3
cdr3_aa: CAKSSGMSDTQYF
cdr3_nt: TGTGCCAAAAGCAGCGGGATGTCAGATACGCAGTATTTT

clone_size: few
v_call: TRBV15
cdr3_length: 13
d_call: .
j_call: TRBJ1-2
cdr3_aa: CATSRDYGGGYTF
cdr3_nt: TGTGCCACCAGCAGAGATTACGGGGGGGGCTACACCTTC

clone_size: .
v_call: TRBV5-1
cdr3_length: 14
d_call: .
j_call: TRBJ1-1
cdr3_aa: CASSRDSINTEAFF
cdr3_nt: TGCGCCAGCAGCCGAGACAGCATAAACACTGAAGCTTTCTTT

clone_size: .
v_call: TRBV10-3
cdr3_length: 14
d_call: TRBD2
j_call: TRBJ2-3
cdr3_aa: CAISEGGSRDTQYF
cdr3_nt: TGTGCCATCAGTGAGGGCGGGAGTAGGGATACGCAGTATTTT

clone_size: few
v_call: TRBV20-1
cdr3_length: 15
d_call: TRBD2
j_call: TRBJ2-7
cdr3_aa: CSAPVELAGTYEQYF
cdr3_nt: TGCAGTGCCCCAGTCGAGCTAGCGGGTACCTACGAGCAGTACTTC

clone_size: few
v_call: TRBV30
cdr3_length: 13
d_call: .
j_call: TRBJ2-2
cdr3_aa: CAWSQDQSGELFF
cdr3_nt: TGTGCCTGGAGTCAAGATCAGTCCGGGGAGCTGTTTTTT

clone_size: .
v_call: TRBV5-8
cdr3_length: 13
d_call: .
j_call: TRBJ2-7
cdr3_aa: CASSLRGRDEQYF
cdr3_nt: TGTGCCAGCAGCTTGCGGGGCAGGGACGAGCAGTACTTC

clone_size: .
v_call: TRBV20-1
cdr3_length: 14
d_call: .
j_call: TRBJ2-3
cdr3_aa: CSAREGPEADTQYF
cdr3_nt: TGCAGTGCTAGAGAGGGCCCAGAAGCAGATACGCAGTATTTT

clone_size: few
v_call: TRBV7-2
cdr3_length: 12
d_call: .
j_call: TRBJ2-4
cdr3_aa: CVSRDPVDIQYF
cdr3_nt: TGTGTCAGCAGGGACCCGGTTGATATTCAGTACTTC

clone_size: few
v_call: TRBV12-3/TRBV12-4
cdr3_length: 14
d_call: TRBD1
j_call: TRBJ1-1
cdr3_aa: CASTLDRGYTEAFF
cdr3_nt: TGTGCCAGCACCTTGGACAGGGGCTACACTGAAGCTTTCTTT

clone_size: few
v_call: TRBV7-6
cdr3_length: 17
d_call: .
j_call: TRBJ2-6
cdr3_aa: CASSSGQSLWRANVLTF
cdr3_nt: TGTGCCAGCAGCTCCGGACAGAGTCTCTGGAGGGCCAACGTCCTGACTTTC

clone_size: few
v_call: TRBV5-1
cdr3_length: 15
d_call: .
j_call: TRBJ1-3
cdr3_aa: CASSSGQISGNTIYF
cdr3_nt: TGCGCCAGCAGCTCTGGACAGATCTCTGGAAACACCATATATTTT

clone_size: .
v_call: TRBV9
cdr3_length: 12
d_call: TRBD2
j_call: TRBJ2-7
cdr3_aa: CASSAGLDEQYF
cdr3_nt: TGTGCCAGCAGCGCGGGACTAGACGAGCAGTACTTC

clone_size: few
v_call: TRBV9
cdr3_length: 16
d_call: .
j_call: TRBJ2-5
cdr3_aa: CASSVNLGQVWETQYF
cdr3_nt: TGTGCCAGCAGCGTTAATTTGGGGCAGGTATGGGAGACCCAGTACTTC

clone_size: .
v_call: TRBV24-1
cdr3_length: 13
d_call: .
j_call: TRBJ2-6
cdr3_aa: CATLSSGDNVLTF
cdr3_nt: TGTGCCACACTAAGTTCTGGGGACAACGTCCTGACTTTC

clone_size: .
v_call: TRBV2
cdr3_length: 12
d_call: .
j_call: TRBJ2-7
cdr3_aa: CASSEPTYEQYF
cdr3_nt: TGTGCCAGCAGTGAACCGACCTACGAGCAGTACTTC

clone_size: .
v_call: TRBV9
cdr3_length: 14
d_call: .
j_call: TRBJ1-3
cdr3_aa: CASSPRRDGNTIYF
cdr3_nt: TGTGCCAGCAGCCCCCGCCGGGACGGAAACACCATATATTTT

clone_size: .
v_call: TRBV27
cdr3_length: 15
d_call: TRBD1
j_call: TRBJ2-3
cdr3_aa: CASGLTGLSTDTQYF
cdr3_nt: TGTGCCAGCGGGTTGACAGGGCTCTCCACAGATACGCAGTATTTT

clone_size: .
v_call: TRBV9
cdr3_length: 12
d_call: .
j_call: TRBJ1-6
cdr3_aa: CASSGYNSPLHF
cdr3_nt: TGTGCCAGCAGCGGATACAATTCACCCCTCCACTTT

clone_size: .
v_call: TRBV12-3/TRBV12-4
cdr3_length: 14
d_call: .
j_call: TRBJ1-1
cdr3_aa: CASQGQIMNTEAFF
cdr3_nt: TGTGCCAGCCAAGGACAGATAATGAACACTGAAGCTTTCTTT

clone_size: .
v_call: TRBV30
cdr3_length: 13
d_call: TRBD2
j_call: TRBJ2-3
cdr3_aa: CASVAGVTDTQYF
cdr3_nt: TGTGCCTCTGTAGCGGGAGTAACAGATACGCAGTATTTT

clone_size: .
v_call: TRBV19
cdr3_length: 16
d_call: .
j_call: TRBJ1-1
cdr3_aa: CASSIVPHSGVTEAFF
cdr3_nt: TGTGCCAGTAGTATAGTCCCGCACTCGGGCGTCACTGAAGCTTTCTTT

clone_size: few
v_call: TRBV7-2
cdr3_length: 16
d_call: .
j_call: TRBJ2-5
cdr3_aa: CASSSGAGVRGETQYF
cdr3_nt: TGTGCCAGCAGCTCGGGGGCTGGGGTTAGAGGAGAGACCCAGTACTTC

clone_size: few
v_call: TRBV14
cdr3_length: 13
d_call: TRBD1
j_call: TRBJ1-1
cdr3_aa: CASSFDRVAEAFF
cdr3_nt: TGTGCCAGCAGCTTCGACAGGGTAGCCGAAGCTTTCTTT